These 21 T cell receptor beta chains came from one sample sequenced in a study of T-cell reconstitution after alpha-beta-depleted transplantation in children. TCRbeta library preparation incorporated unique molecular identifiers. TCRdb recomputed calls from the PCR reads with MiXCR, one row per CDR3 protein. The repertoire holds hundreds of thousands of distinct CDR3 sequences, with about 11% as singletons. This material consisted of PBMCs, taken before TCRalphabeta/CD19-depleted stem cell transplant. Receptor source: a child aged 2 to 9 with inherited bone marrow failure, due to receive a stem cell transplant.

For this clonotype: With a much larger clone just one base away, this may be a read error. V and J are TRBV27 and TRBJ2-1; no reliable D call. This CDR3 is 16 amino acids long. In germline, CDR1 is MNHEY, CDR2 SMNVEV (reference sequence). The CDR3 loop is CSSSLWAESSYNEQFF. The CDR3 region has the DNA TGTTCCAGCAGTTTATGGGCTGAGAGCTCCTACAATGAGCAGTTCTTC.

This clonotype was picked up many times. The genes are TRBV7-9 and TRBJ2-1; D assignment may be TRBD1 or TRBD2 (5 bases each). The CDR3 is 14 residues long. The germline V gene encodes CDR1 SEHNR and CDR2 FQNEAQ (reference sequence). V was pared by 0 bases and J by 8 bases, with 11 bases between. Here the CDR3 DNA reads TGTGCCAGCAGCTTAGCGGTGGGGGTCGATGAGCAGTTCTTC. Translating it yields CASSLAVGVDEQFF. Filled out from reference TRBV7-9 and TRBJ2-1, the complete variable domain reads DTGVSQNPRHKITKRGQNVTFRCDPISEHNRLYWYRQTLGQGPEFLTYFQNEAQLEKSRLLSDRFSAERPKGSFSTLEIQRTEQGDSAMYLCASSLAVGVDEQFFGPGTRLTVL.

This clonotype was seen ten or more times. The chain uses TRBV4-1 and TRBJ2-1; 12 bases agree with TRBD2. J gave up 6 bases and V 4 bases, and 10 bases lay outside the gene matches. Per germline, CDR1 MGHRA and CDR2 YSYEKL. This CDR3 is built from 17 residues. The CDR3 region has the DNA TGCGCCAGCAGCCTCACCCCCCCTAGCGGGAGGGTCAATGAGCAGTTCTTC. Translating gives CASSLTPPSGRVNEQFF.

This clonotype was detected many times. The chain employs TRBV29-1 and TRBJ2-3; no clear D gene. The CDR3 covers 14 residues. Germline lookup yields CDR1 SQVTM and CDR2 ANQGSEA. V dropped 3 bases and J dropped 4 bases, with 14 bases sitting between them. The CDR3 coding sequence is TGCAGCGTTGACCACCCTACCCAGCCAGATACGCAGTATTTT. It yields the protein CSVDHPTQPDTQYF.

The rearrangement links TRBV19 to TRBJ2-3; D ambiguous. Between the trimmed V and J ends, which lost 3 bases and 0 bases, there was a span of 10 bases. The germline gives CDR1 LNHDA, CDR2 SQIVND (reference sequence). The CDR3 is made up of 15 amino acids. As DNA, the CDR3 is TGTGCCAGTAGTATGGTTGGGGTGAGCACAGATACGCAGTATTTT. It codes for CASSMVGVSTDTQYF.

This clonotype was seen repeatedly, ten times or more. The V and J genes are TRBV6-1 and TRBJ2-7; 9 bases are shared with TRBD1. Germline V CDR1 and CDR2: MNHNS, SASEGT. This CDR3 region has 15 residues. After removal of 8 bases from V and 3 bases from J, the junction contained 11 bases not matched to a gene. The CDR3 sequence: CASGGLQGAGYEQYF. The CDR3 DNA reads TGTGCCAGCGGGGGATTACAGGGGGCGGGCTACGAGCAGTACTTC.

The rearrangement joins TRBV28 to TRBJ2-7, with unresolved D. The germline V and J ends were trimmed by 2 bases and 4 bases, with 15 bases remaining between them. This CDR3 has 15 amino acids. Germline CDR1 MDHEN, CDR2 SYDVKM. For the CDR3, the DNA is TGTGCCAGCAGTTTACGTAGAGGACGGACGTACGAGCAGTACTTC. Protein sequence: CASSLRRGRTYEQYF.

This clonotype appeared many times. The rearrangement links TRBV28 to TRBJ2-7; 8 nucleotides align to TRBD2. Germline V gene data show CDR1 as MDHEN and CDR2 as SYDVKM. The CDR3 spans 15 residues. V trimming: 3 bases; J trimming: 0 bases; junction bases outside the gene matches: 4. CDR3 sequence: CASSFSSGYSYEQYF. In nucleotides, the CDR3 is TGTGCCAGCAGTTTCTCTAGCGGGTACTCCTACGAGCAGTACTTC. The variable domain in full, with the rest retrieved from reference TRBV28 and TRBJ2-7, is DVKVTQSSRYLVKRTGEKVFLECVQDMDHENMFWYRQDPGLGLRLIYFSYDVKMKEKGDIPEGYSVSREKKERFSLILESASTNQTSMYLCASSFSSGYSYEQYFGPGTRLTVT.

There are many counts of this clonotype. The chain joins TRBV5-1 to TRBJ1-1, with D possibly TRBD1 on 5 matching bases. The CDR3 loop spans 14 amino acids. The germline CDR1 and CDR2 sequences are SGHRS and YFSETQ. With 3 bases removed from V and 5 bases from J, the gap between germline ends came to 14 bases. CDR3: CASSWGSGGTEAFF. CDR3 nucleotides: TGCGCCAGCAGCTGGGGGTCCGGTGGAACTGAAGCTTTCTTT.

The chain is built from TRBV20-1 and TRBJ1-5; D is possibly TRBD1 (6 bases). The ends were cut back, 3 bases at V and 4 bases at J, with 22 bases in the middle. This CDR3 contains 17 residues. Germline V gene sequence: CDR1 DFQATT, CDR2 SNEGSKA (reference sequence). CDR3 DNA sequence: TGCAGTGCTAGCCCATGGTCGGGGGCCGCTCTGAATCAGCCCCAGCATTTT. Translating it yields CSASPWSGAALNQPQHF.

The V and J genes are TRBV30 and TRBJ1-5; TRBD1 matches at 12 bases. The CDR3 is 15 residues long. The junction had 4 bases not matched to a gene; V was cut back by 2 bases and J by 5 bases. In germline, CDR1 is GTSNPN, CDR2 SVGIG (reference sequence). CDR3 protein: CAWSPGQGAHQPQHF. The CDR3 nucleotides are TGTGCCTGGAGTCCGGGACAGGGGGCGCATCAGCCCCAGCATTTT.

This clonotype was picked up many times. The chain links TRBV20-1 to TRBJ1-2, with D tentatively TRBD1 (5 bases). The CDR3 extends over 12 amino acids. Trimming left V 4 bases short and J 8 bases short, with 14 bases between. The germline V gene encodes CDR1 DFQATT and CDR2 SNEGSKA (reference sequence). CDR3 coding DNA: TGCAGTGCTACCGAAAGTTGGACAGGCTACACCTTC. As protein: CSATESWTGYTF.

There are many counts of this clonotype. The chain joins TRBV6-1 to TRBJ2-7; 12 bases line up with TRBD2. The CDR3 runs 15 residues. The germline V gene encodes CDR1 MNHNS and CDR2 SASEGT. With 4 bases clipped from V and 3 bases from J, the junction kept 4 bases outside the gene matches. Here the CDR3 reads CASSAPGLAGYEQYF. CDR3 nucleotides: TGTGCCAGCAGTGCCCCGGGACTAGCGGGCTACGAGCAGTACTTC.

This clonotype was observed a few times. This chain uses TRBV12-3 or TRBV12-4 with TRBJ2-1; TRBD2 aligns across 7 bases. Germline trimming cut 7 bases from V and 5 bases from J; bases unmatched to any gene: 23. The CDR3 sequence is 19 residues long. This CDR3 is CASTLRGTIGGGRNNEQFF. CDR3 nucleotides: TGTGCCAGCACCCTCCGGGGCACCATCGGTGGCGGGAGAAACAATGAGCAGTTCTTC.

This clonotype was recorded at least ten times. The chain employs TRBV20-1 and TRBJ2-3, with D unclear. Trimming cost V 7 bases and J 0 bases, with 14 bases left between them. This CDR3 is built from 14 residues. CDR1 is DFQATT, CDR2 SNEGSKA, per germline (reference sequence). This chain's CDR3 is CSVPPEASTDTQYF. CDR3 coding DNA: TGCAGTGTTCCACCGGAAGCTAGCACAGATACGCAGTATTTT.

The chain carries TRBV4-1 and TRBJ1-2; maybe TRBD1 (6 bases). Germline CDR1 is MGHRA and CDR2 is YSYEKL. The length of the CDR3 is 16 residues. V was trimmed by 5 bases and J by 4 bases, leaving 20 bases between them. The CDR3 region is CASSSRSRDNLYGYTF. The CDR3 nucleotides read TGCGCCAGCAGCTCCCGCTCCCGGGACAATCTCTATGGCTACACCTTC.

In its sample, this clonotype was seen many times. The chain recombines TRBV5-1 with TRBJ1-1, with D possibly matching TRBD1 (6 bases). CDR3 length equals 15 residues. Per the germline V gene, CDR1 is SGHRS and CDR2 is YFSETQ. Trimming took off 0 bases at V and 4 bases at J, with 13 bases between the two ends. The CDR3 loop is CASSLEQGRATEAFF. In DNA form, the CDR3 reads TGCGCCAGCAGCTTGGAACAGGGACGGGCCACTGAAGCTTTCTTT.

The genes are TRBV3-1 and TRBJ2-2; 14 nucleotides agree with TRBD2. The V segment lost 4 bases and the J segment 7 bases; nucleotides outside the gene matches: 11. Germline V gene sequence: CDR1 LGHDT, CDR2 YNNKEL (reference sequence). CDR3 length: 18 amino acids. DNA for the CDR3: TGTGCCAGCAGCCCTTATCCCGGGACTAGCGGGAGTTTCGGGGAGCTGTTTTTT. Translated, it gives CASSPYPGTSGSFGELFF.

This clonotype appeared many times. The chain joins TRBV10-3 to TRBJ1-1; TRBD1 aligns across 9 bases. The CDR3 runs 13 residues. V lost 6 bases to trimming and J lost 4 bases; unmatched junction nucleotides: 3. Germline CDR1 and CDR2: ENHRY and SYGVKD. This CDR3 is CAIRGTGFTEAFF. CDR3 bases: TGTGCCATCAGGGGGACAGGGTTCACTGAAGCTTTCTTT.

This clonotype turned up a few times. The chain combines TRBV6-1 with TRBJ2-1; 7 nucleotides align to TRBD2. Germline V gene lookup returns CDR1 MNHNS and CDR2 SASEGT. The ends lost 6 bases at V and 4 bases at J; junction bases unmatched: 15. The CDR3 runs to 17 residues. The CDR3 DNA sequence: TGTGCCAGCAGCCGACCGCCGAGCGGGAAGGCATACAATGAGCAGTTCTTC. Its translation: CASSRPPSGKAYNEQFF.

This clonotype was recorded at least ten times. The V gene is TRBV27, the J gene TRBJ2-7; weak D call: TRBD2 (6 bases). CDR3 size: 15 residues. The ends were cut back, 2 bases at V and 4 bases at J, with 15 bases in the middle. Germline V lookup: CDR1 MNHEY, CDR2 SMNVEV (reference sequence). The CDR3 DNA is TGTGCCAGCAGTTTAGCCTCCGGGACTTTTTACGAGCAGTACTTC. This translates into CASSLASGTFYEQYF.